Given below is one T cell receptor (beta chain) in context. What it recognizes is unknown. TCRdb's copy holds only in-frame clones and misses some; the assay was immunoSEQ multiplex PCR. The sample consists of approximately 16,000 clones, around 91% of them appearing once. The data are from a study of circulating and synovial CD4+ cells in juvenile arthritis. Sequenced samples came from active juvenile idiopathic arthritis patients. Germline CDR1 is MGHRA and CDR2 is YSYEKL. The CDR3 totals 17 residues. The germline V and J ends were trimmed by 1 base and 2 bases, with 15 bases remaining between them. The study, taken as a whole, reports: CPL versus bulk CD4 samples: T cell genome counts differed by at least an order of magnitude. Circulating pathogenic-like lymphocytes shared a substantially higher fraction of CDR3 sequences with synovium than bulk blood.

This sequence originates from a human donor with juvenile idiopathic arthritis. The source material was CD4+ T cells from blood. The V call is TRBV4-1, the J call TRBJ1-5; D unresolved. The CDR3 region is CASSQGARLRGNQPQHF. In DNA, the CDR3 is TGCGCCAGCAGCCAAGGAGCCAGACTAAGGGGCAATCAGCCCCAGCATTTT.